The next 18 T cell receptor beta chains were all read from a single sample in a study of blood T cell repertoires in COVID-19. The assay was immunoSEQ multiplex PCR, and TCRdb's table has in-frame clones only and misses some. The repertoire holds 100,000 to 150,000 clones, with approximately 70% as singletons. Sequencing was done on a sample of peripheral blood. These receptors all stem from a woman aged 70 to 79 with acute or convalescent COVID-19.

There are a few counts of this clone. The CDR3 bases are TGTGCCAGCAGCTTGGAGACTCGTACCGGGGAGCTGTTTTTT. Translating gives CASSLETRTGELFF. The rearrangement links TRBV5-4 to TRBJ2-2; no firm D call. In germline, CDR1 is SGHNT, CDR2 YYREEE (reference sequence). The V end lost 0 bases, the J end lost 5 bases, and 8 bases lay between the germline ends. There are 14 residues in the CDR3.

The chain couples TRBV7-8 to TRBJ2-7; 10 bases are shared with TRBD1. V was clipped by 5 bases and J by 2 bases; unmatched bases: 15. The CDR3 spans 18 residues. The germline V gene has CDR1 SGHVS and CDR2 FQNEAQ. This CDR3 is CASSLRETDRGLPYEQYF. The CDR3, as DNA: TGTGCCAGCAGCCTACGGGAAACAGACAGGGGGCTTCCCTACGAGCAGTACTTC.

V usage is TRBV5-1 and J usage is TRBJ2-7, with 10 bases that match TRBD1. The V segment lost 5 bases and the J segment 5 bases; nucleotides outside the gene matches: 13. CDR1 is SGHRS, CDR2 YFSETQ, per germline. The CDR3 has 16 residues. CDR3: CASSPSTGTGVHEQYF. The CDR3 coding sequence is TGCGCCAGCAGTCCTTCGACCGGGACAGGGGTACACGAGCAGTACTTC.

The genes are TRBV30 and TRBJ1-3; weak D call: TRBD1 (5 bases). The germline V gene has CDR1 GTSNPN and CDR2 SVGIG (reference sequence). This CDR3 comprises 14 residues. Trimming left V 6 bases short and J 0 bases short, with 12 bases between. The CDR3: CACNRQSSGNTIYF. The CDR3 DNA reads TGTGCCTGTAACAGGCAGAGCTCTGGAAACACCATATATTTT.

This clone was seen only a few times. The chain's CDR3 is CASSLVLGIGGELFF. The CDR3 DNA follows: TGTGCCAGCAGCTTGGTACTAGGGATCGGCGGGGAGCTGTTTTTT. The rearrangement links TRBV5-5 to TRBJ2-2, with TRBD2 as a possible D gene (5 bases). V lost 0 bases to trimming and J lost 7 bases, with 13 bases between them. The CDR3 is made up of 15 amino acids. Germline V CDR1 and CDR2: SGHKS, YYEKEE (reference sequence).

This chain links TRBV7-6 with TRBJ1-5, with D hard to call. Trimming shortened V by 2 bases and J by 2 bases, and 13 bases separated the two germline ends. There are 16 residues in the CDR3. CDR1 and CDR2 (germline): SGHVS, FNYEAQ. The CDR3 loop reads CASSLKTSRRNQPQHF. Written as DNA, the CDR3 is TGTGCCAGCAGCTTAAAGACAAGTAGGCGCAATCAGCCCCAGCATTTT.

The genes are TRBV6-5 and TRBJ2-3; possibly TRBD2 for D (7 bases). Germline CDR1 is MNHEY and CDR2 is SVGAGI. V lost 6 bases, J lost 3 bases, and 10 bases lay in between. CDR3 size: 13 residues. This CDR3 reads CASRGGGTDTQYF. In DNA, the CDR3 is TGTGCCAGCAGAGGGGGGGGGACAGATACGCAGTATTTT.

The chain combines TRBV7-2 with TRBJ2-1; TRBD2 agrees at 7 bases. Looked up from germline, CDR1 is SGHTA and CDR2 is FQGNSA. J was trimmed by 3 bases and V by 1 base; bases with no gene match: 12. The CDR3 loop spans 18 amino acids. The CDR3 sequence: CASSLEPNTGGLYNEQFF. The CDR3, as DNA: TGTGCCAGCAGCTTAGAACCGAATACGGGGGGTCTCTACAATGAGCAGTTCTTC.

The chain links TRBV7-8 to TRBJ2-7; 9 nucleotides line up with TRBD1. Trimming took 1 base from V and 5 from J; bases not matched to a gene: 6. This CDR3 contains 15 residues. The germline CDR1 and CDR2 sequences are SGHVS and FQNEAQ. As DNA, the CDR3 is TGTGCCAGCAGCTTAGTCGGGACAGGGTCCAACGAGCAGTACTTC. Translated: CASSLVGTGSNEQYF.

The chain's CDR3 is CASSPTAPKNIQYF. The CDR3 nucleotides are TGTGCCAGTTCTCCCACAGCTCCCAAAAACATTCAGTACTTC. The V and J genes are TRBV27 and TRBJ2-4; D remains unclear. V lost 9 bases to trimming and J lost 2 bases, with 14 bases between them. Germline lookup yields CDR1 MNHEY and CDR2 SMNVEV (reference sequence). The CDR3 has 14 amino acids.

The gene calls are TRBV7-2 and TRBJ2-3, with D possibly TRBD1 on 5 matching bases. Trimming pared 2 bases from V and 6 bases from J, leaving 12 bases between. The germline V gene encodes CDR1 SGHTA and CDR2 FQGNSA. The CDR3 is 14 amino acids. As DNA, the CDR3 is TGTGCCAGCAGCTTAAGTAGGGGTGGGGATACGCAGTATTTT. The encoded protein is CASSLSRGGDTQYF.

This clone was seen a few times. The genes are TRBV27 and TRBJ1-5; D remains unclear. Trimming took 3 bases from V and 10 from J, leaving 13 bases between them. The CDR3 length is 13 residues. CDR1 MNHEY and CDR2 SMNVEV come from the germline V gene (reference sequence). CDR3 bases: TGTGCCAGCAGTTTCCAACTTGGTCGTCCCCAGCATTTT. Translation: CASSFQLGRPQHF.

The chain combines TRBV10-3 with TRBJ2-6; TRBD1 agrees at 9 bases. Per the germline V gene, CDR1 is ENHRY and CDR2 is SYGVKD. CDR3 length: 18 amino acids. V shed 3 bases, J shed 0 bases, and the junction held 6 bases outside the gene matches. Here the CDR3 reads CAISDWRTGVSGANVLTF. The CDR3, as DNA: TGTGCCATCAGTGACTGGCGGACAGGGGTCTCTGGGGCCAACGTCCTGACTTTC.

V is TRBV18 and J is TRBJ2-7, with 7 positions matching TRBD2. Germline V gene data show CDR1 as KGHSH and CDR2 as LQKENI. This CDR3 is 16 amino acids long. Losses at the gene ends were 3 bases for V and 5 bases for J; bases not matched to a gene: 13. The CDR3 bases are TGTGCCAGCTCACCGCCGGGGGGACTTGTCGGACACGAGCAGTACTTC. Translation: CASSPPGGLVGHEQYF.

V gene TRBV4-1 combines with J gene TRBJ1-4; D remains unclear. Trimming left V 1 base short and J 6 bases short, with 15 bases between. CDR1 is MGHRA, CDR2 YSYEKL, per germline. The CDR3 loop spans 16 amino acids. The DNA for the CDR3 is TGCGCCAGCAGCCAAGTCACATCCCGAAGTGATGAAAAACTGTTTTTT. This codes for CASSQVTSRSDEKLFF.

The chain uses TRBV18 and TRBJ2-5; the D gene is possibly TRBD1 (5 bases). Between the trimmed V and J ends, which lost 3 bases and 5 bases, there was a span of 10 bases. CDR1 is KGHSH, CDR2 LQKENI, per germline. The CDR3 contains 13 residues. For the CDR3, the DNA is TGTGCCAGCTCACCGCAGGGTACCGAGACCCAGTACTTC. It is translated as CASSPQGTETQYF.

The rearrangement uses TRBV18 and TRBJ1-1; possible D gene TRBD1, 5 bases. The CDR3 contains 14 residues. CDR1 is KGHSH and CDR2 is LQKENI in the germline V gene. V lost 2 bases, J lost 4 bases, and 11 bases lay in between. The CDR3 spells CASSPRGEATEAFF. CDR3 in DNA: TGTGCCAGCTCACCAAGGGGCGAGGCCACTGAAGCTTTCTTT.

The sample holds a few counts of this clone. This chain's CDR3 is CASSSAGVGTDTQYF. Written as DNA, the CDR3 is TGTGCCAGCAGCTCAGCGGGAGTGGGGACAGATACGCAGTATTTT. This rearrangement joins TRBV5-4 to TRBJ2-3, with 8 bases lining up with TRBD2. This CDR3 comprises 15 residues. Germline V gene data show CDR1 as SGHNT and CDR2 as YYREEE (reference sequence). V shed 3 bases, J shed 3 bases, and the junction held 6 bases outside the gene matches.